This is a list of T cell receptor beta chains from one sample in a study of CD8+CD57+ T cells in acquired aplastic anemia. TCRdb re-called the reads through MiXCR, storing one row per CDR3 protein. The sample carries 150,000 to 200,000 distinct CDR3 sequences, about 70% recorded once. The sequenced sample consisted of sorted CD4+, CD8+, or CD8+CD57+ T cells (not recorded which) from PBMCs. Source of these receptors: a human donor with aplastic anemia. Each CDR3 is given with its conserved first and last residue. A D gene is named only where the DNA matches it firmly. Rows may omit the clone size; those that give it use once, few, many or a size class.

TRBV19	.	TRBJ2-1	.	TGTGCCAGTACCCTTAGCGGTAACTATGAGCAGTTCTTC	CASTLSGNYEQFF
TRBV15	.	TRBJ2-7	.	TGTGCCACCAGCAGAGGGAGGACCCGAGACTACGAGCAGTACTTC	CATSRGRTRDYEQYF
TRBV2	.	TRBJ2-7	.	TGTGCCATCAGGCAGGGGCTGGACGGTTACGAGCAGTACTTC	CAIRQGLDGYEQYF
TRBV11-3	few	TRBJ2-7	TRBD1	TGTGCCAGCAGCTCCCGACAGGGGATCTACGAGCAGTACTTC	CASSSRQGIYEQYF
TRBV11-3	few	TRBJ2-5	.	TGTGCCAGCAGCCCCCGCCCAGGGGAAGGGGAGACCCAGTACTTC	CASSPRPGEGETQYF
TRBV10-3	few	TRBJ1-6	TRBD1	TGTGCCACCCGACAGGGTTCTGATTCACCCCTCCACTTT	CATRQGSDSPLHF
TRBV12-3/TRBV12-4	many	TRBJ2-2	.	TGTGCCAGCAGCCCGCCTAACCGGGCGAACACCGGGGAGCTGTTTTTT	CASSPPNRANTGELFF
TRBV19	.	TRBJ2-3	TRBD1	TGTGCCAGTAGTATAGGGGACAGTACCATTTTCCACGATACGCAGTATTTT	CASSIGDSTIFHDTQYF
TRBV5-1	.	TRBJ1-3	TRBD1	TGCGCCAGCAGCTTGGCGACAGGGGTCGGAAACACCATATATTTT	CASSLATGVGNTIYF
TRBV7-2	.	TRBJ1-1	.	TGTGCCAGCAGGGGGTTAGGGGGATTCACTGAAGCTTTCTTT	CASRGLGGFTEAFF
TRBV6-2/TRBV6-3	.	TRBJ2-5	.	TGTGCCAGCAGTTACGTCAGGGGAGAGACCCAGTACTTC	CASSYVRGETQYF
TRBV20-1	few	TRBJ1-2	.	TGCAGTGCTAGAGATCCAGGGAGCCTAGGCTACACCTTC	CSARDPGSLGYTF
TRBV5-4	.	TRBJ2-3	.	TGTGCCAGCAGCTTGGTCCAGGCCACAGATACGCAGTATTTT	CASSLVQATDTQYF